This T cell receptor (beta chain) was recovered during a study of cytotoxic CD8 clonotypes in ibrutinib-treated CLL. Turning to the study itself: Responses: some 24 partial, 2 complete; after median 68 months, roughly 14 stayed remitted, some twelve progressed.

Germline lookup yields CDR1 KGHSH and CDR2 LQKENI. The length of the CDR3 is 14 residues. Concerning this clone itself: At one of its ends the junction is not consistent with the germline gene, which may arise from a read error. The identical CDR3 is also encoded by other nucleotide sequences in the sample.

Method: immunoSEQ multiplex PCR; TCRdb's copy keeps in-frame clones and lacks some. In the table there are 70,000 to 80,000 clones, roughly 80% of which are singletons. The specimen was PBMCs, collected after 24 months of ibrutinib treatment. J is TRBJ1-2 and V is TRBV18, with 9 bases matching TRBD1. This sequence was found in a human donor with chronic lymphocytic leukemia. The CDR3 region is CASSGQGAGYGYTF. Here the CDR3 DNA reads TGTGCCAGCTCGGGACAGGGTGCCGGCTATGGCTATACCTTC.